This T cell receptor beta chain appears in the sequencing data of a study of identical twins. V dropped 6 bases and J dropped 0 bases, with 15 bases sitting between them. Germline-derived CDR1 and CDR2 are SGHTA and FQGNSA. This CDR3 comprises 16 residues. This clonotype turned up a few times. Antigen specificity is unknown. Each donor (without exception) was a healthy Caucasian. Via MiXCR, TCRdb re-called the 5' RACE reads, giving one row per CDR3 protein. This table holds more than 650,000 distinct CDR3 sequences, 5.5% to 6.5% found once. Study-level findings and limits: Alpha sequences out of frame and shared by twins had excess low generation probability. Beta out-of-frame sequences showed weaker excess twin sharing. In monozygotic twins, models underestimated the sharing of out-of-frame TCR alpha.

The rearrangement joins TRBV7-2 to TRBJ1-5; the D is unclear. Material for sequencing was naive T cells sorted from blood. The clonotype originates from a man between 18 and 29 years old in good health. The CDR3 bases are TGTGCCAGCAGTCTCTTTACGGGCAATAGCAATCAGCCCCAGCATTTT. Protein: CASSLFTGNSNQPQHF.